These 9 T cell receptor beta chains were sequenced from one sample in a study of beta chain features in type 1 diabetes. What was sequenced were expressed TCRB transcripts, since all of the isolated RNA had been reverse transcribed. Here immunoSEQ multiplex PCR was the method, and the copy in TCRdb shows in-frame clones only, minus some. The table has about 360,000 clones, roughly 12% seen once. The specimen was naive CD4+ T cells from blood. The receptors were sampled from a man younger than 35 in good health.

In this sample, this clone turned up a few times. The V call is TRBV27, the J call TRBJ2-5; TRBD1 matches at 8 bases. J was trimmed by 4 bases and V by 6 bases; bases with no gene match: 7. The CDR3 extends over 14 amino acids. Germline CDR1 MNHEY, CDR2 SMNVEV (reference sequence). The CDR3 loop is CASRRTGLGETQYF. The CDR3 DNA follows: TGTGCCAGCAGACGGACAGGGTTGGGAGAGACCCAGTACTTC.

This clone has just a few counts. The chain recombines TRBV7-3 with TRBJ2-7; no clear D gene. The CDR3 has 13 amino acids. The V end was cut by 2 bases, the J end by 7 bases, with 12 bases between. Per the germline V gene, CDR1 is SGHTA and CDR2 is FQGTGA. The CDR3 coding sequence is TGTGCCAGCAGCTTATCCCCCCTGGAGGAGCAGTACTTC. Translating it yields CASSLSPLEEQYF.

This clone was counted only a few times. The chain joins TRBV30 to TRBJ1-6; 8 bases line up with TRBD1. After removal of 5 bases from V and 7 bases from J, the junction contained 7 bases not matched to a gene. Germline CDR1 and CDR2: GTSNPN and SVGIG (reference sequence). CDR3 size: 14 residues. CDR3 in amino acids: CAWDSGQVNSPLHF. In DNA, the CDR3 is TGTGCCTGGGATTCGGGACAGGTGAATTCACCCCTCCACTTT.

A few counts support this clone. The J gene is TRBJ2-7, the V gene TRBV4-3, with D possibly TRBD2 on 6 matching bases. V was cut by 4 bases and J by 2 bases, with 15 bases left in between. This CDR3 is 15 amino acids long. CDR1 is LGHNA and CDR2 is YSLEER in the germline V gene. CDR3 loop: CASSPRTGLPYEQYF. CDR3 nucleotides: TGCGCCAGCAGCCCCCGGACGGGACTCCCCTACGAGCAGTACTTC.

This clone has only a few counts. The V and J genes are TRBV7-6 and TRBJ1-1, with a tentative D call TRBD1 (5 bases). From germline, CDR1 is SGHVS and CDR2 FNYEAQ. The V end was cut by 2 bases, the J end by 1 base, with 8 bases between. There are 14 residues in the CDR3. CDR3 sequence (DNA): TGTGCCAGCAGCTTATCGACAGCGAACACTGAAGCTTTCTTT. This gives the protein CASSLSTANTEAFF.

This clone was picked up a small number of times. CDR3 loop: CAISDAILAAYEQYF. The CDR3 DNA follows: TGTGCCATCAGTGATGCCATCCTAGCGGCCTACGAGCAGTACTTC. The chain recombines TRBV10-3 with TRBJ2-7; 7 bases match TRBD2. Germline V gives CDR1 ENHRY, CDR2 SYGVKD. The CDR3 covers 15 residues. V lost 3 bases, J lost 2 bases, and 7 bases stayed unmatched.

V and J are TRBV30 and TRBJ1-1, with D perhaps TRBD1 (6 bases). The CDR3 totals 13 residues. Between the trimmed V and J ends, which lost 5 bases and 0 bases, there was a span of 10 bases. Germline CDR1 reads GTSNPN; CDR2 reads SVGIG (reference sequence). The chain's CDR3 is CAWGTGLNTEAFF. DNA of the CDR3: TGTGCCTGGGGAACAGGGCTGAACACTGAAGCTTTCTTT.

This clone was counted only a few times. This chain uses TRBV7-6 with TRBJ1-2; unclear D gene. The ends were cut back, 5 bases at V and 6 bases at J, with 13 bases in the middle. The germline gives CDR1 SGHVS, CDR2 FNYEAQ. The CDR3 spans 13 residues. The CDR3 spells CASSATASDGYTF. DNA for the CDR3: TGTGCCAGCAGCGCAACAGCTTCCGATGGCTACACCTTC. Full variable domain (outside the CDR3, taken from reference TRBV7-6 and TRBJ1-2): GAGVSQSPRYKVTKRGQDVALRCDPISGHVSLYWYRQALGQGPEFLTYFNYEAQQDKSGLPNDRFSAERPEGSISTLTIQRTEQRDSAMYRCASSATASDGYTFGSGTRLTVV.

This clone has a handful of counts. The rearrangement joins TRBV19 to TRBJ2-1, with D hard to call. The CDR3 covers 15 residues. Trimming removed 2 bases at V and 5 bases at J, with 13 bases between. Germline-derived CDR1 and CDR2 are LNHDA and SQIVND (reference sequence). The CDR3 nucleotides read TGTGCCAGTAGTATATCACTACAAGAAAACAATGAGCAGTTCTTC. It encodes CASSISLQENNEQFF. Full variable domain (outside the CDR3, taken from reference TRBV19 and TRBJ2-1): DGGITQSPKYLFRKEGQNVTLSCEQNLNHDAMYWYRQDPGQGLRLIYYSQIVNDFQKGDIAEGYSVSREKKESFPLTVTSAQKNPTAFYLCASSISLQENNEQFFGPGTRLTVL.